This record concerns one TCR beta chain sequence. Its antigen remains unidentified. Moderate-to-severe activity, CAS ≥3, NOSPECS ≥4 and a duration under 3 months were seen in donors with ophthalmopathy. V was pared by 2 bases and J by 9 bases, with 22 bases between. This CDR3 has 16 residues. Germline CDR1 MNHNS, CDR2 SASEGT. RNA transcripts provided the template for amplifying TCR beta CDR3 regions. The workflow started with a first-round RT-PCR run with HTBI primers and then moved on to a second-round multiplex PCR. TCRdb re-called the multiplex PCR reads with MiXCR, one entry per CDR3 protein. Of almost 750,000 distinct CDR3 sequences listed, approximately 40% are singletons. The sample originates from a study of Graves' ophthalmopathy and Graves' hyperthyroidism. Study observations and caveats: With a specificity of just over 72% and a sensitivity of about 71%, the model predicted ophthalmopathy progression. Classification of ophthalmopathy versus stable hyperthyroidism by a 13-signature model yielded around 90% sensitivity and around 77% specificity.

V gene TRBV6-1 combines with J gene TRBJ2-5; perhaps TRBD2 as D (5 bases). Sequencing was done on a sample of peripheral blood. This clonotype originated in an adult man with Graves' ophthalmopathy. In DNA form, the CDR3 reads TGTGCCAGCAGTGAAAGCTGGGGAGCAGTACTGGTGGCCCAGTACTTC. The encoded protein is CASSESWGAVLVAQYF.